A selection of T cell receptor beta chains follows, all from one sample in a study. TCRdb redid the calling of the RT-PCR reads with MiXCR, one entry per CDR3 protein. Of hundreds of thousands of distinct CDR3 sequences listed, 12% to 15% are singletons. Material: memory CD4+ T cells from blood. All receptors derive from a female donor in good health, serving as a healthy control. CDR3s include the opening cysteine and the closing phenylalanine or tryptophan. A D gene is named only where the DNA matches it firmly. Some rows mark clone size as missing; the rest say once, few, many or name a class of expanded clone.

V	D	size	J	CDR3	DNA
TRBV20-1	TRBD1	few	TRBJ1-1	CSARGDRAVFEAFF	TGCAGTGCTAGGGGGGACAGGGCGGTTTTTGAAGCTTTCTTT
TRBV20-1	.	many	TRBJ2-3	CSARDPASSGSTDTQYF	TGCAGTGCTAGAGATCCCGCCTCAAGCGGTAGCACAGATACGCAGTATTTT
TRBV3-1	TRBD2	.	TRBJ2-2	CASSQGREGELFF	TGTGCCAGCAGCCAAGGGCGGGAGGGGGAGCTGTTTTTT
TRBV14	.	.	TRBJ2-7	CASSPRTHREQYF	TGTGCCAGCAGCCCCCGGACCCACAGGGAGCAGTACTTC
TRBV5-1	.	many	TRBJ2-3	CASSLRDSTDTQYF	TGCGCCAGCAGCTTGCGAGACTCCACAGATACGCAGTATTTT
TRBV4-3	.	.	TRBJ1-1	CASSQDSRGAANTEAFF	TGCGCCAGCAGCCAAGATTCGAGGGGGGCAGCGAACACTGAAGCTTTCTTT
TRBV2	TRBD1	few	TRBJ1-1	CASSEATGTKAFF	TGTGCCAGCAGTGAAGCGACAGGGACTAAAGCTTTCTTT
TRBV30	.	.	TRBJ2-3	CAWSHPDGRGTQYF	TGTGCCTGGAGTCACCCTGACGGGCGTGGTACGCAGTATTTT
TRBV7-2	.	many	TRBJ2-3	CASSLGNAGYTDTQYF	TGTGCCAGCAGCTTGGGGAATGCGGGGTATACAGATACGCAGTATTTT
TRBV5-6	.	.	TRBJ1-2	CASSLWGKYGYTF	TGTGCCAGCAGCTTGTGGGGGAAATATGGCTACACCTTC
TRBV6-6	.	few	TRBJ2-3	CASRLSRVADTQYF	TGTGCCAGCAGGCTTAGCAGAGTGGCAGATACGCAGTATTTT
TRBV12-3/TRBV12-4	.	few	TRBJ1-2	CASSLRGREILF	TGTGCCAGCAGTTTAAGGGGAAGGGAAATCCTCTTC
TRBV7-2	.	few	TRBJ2-7	CASSSGGTGLQQYF	TGTGCCAGCAGCTCCGGGGGCACCGGGCTGCAGCAGTACTTC
TRBV14	.	.	TRBJ1-4	CASSQDPRQAFREKLFF	TGTGCCAGCAGCCAAGATCCGAGGCAGGCCTTCCGTGAAAAACTGTTTTTT
TRBV12-3/TRBV12-4	.	many	TRBJ2-2	CASSATRPNTGELFF	TGTGCCAGCAGCGCCACGCGTCCGAACACCGGGGAGCTGTTTTTT
TRBV28	.	.	TRBJ2-7	CASSSGGFTYEQYF	TGTGCCAGCAGTTCGGGCGGGTTCACCTACGAGCAGTACTTC
TRBV2	.	few	TRBJ2-1	CASKRGGGSYNEQFF	TGTGCCAGCAAAAGAGGGGGAGGGTCCTACAATGAGCAGTTCTTC
TRBV6-5	.	.	TRBJ2-5	CASSIPGSETQYF	TGTGCCAGCAGCATTCCAGGGTCAGAGACCCAGTACTTC
TRBV9	.	.	TRBJ2-2	CASSPRGAATGELFF	TGTGCCAGCAGCCCCCGCGGGGCAGCGACCGGGGAGCTGTTTTTT
TRBV20-1	.	few	TRBJ1-2	CSASRQELGGYTF	TGCAGTGCTAGTCGACAGGAGTTGGGAGGCTACACCTTC
TRBV7-2	TRBD2	.	TRBJ2-3	CASSLNSIAGVVTDTQYF	TGTGCCAGCAGCTTAAATTCCATAGCGGGAGTCGTCACAGATACGCAGTATTTT
TRBV5-1	TRBD2	many	TRBJ2-5	CASSWTSAETQYF	TGCGCCAGCAGCTGGACTAGTGCTGAGACCCAGTACTTC
TRBV5-1	TRBD1	.	TRBJ2-2	CASSSQAGQGLGELFF	TGCGCCAGCAGCTCACAGGCGGGACAGGGTCTCGGGGAGCTGTTTTTT
TRBV20-1	.	few	TRBJ2-2	CSAGGGNTGELFF	TGCAGTGCAGGAGGGGGCAACACCGGGGAGCTGTTTTTT
TRBV3-1	.	few	TRBJ1-2	CASSPGYYGYTF	TGTGCCAGCAGCCCAGGGTACTATGGCTACACCTTC
TRBV19	.	.	TRBJ2-3	CASSIRFEDTQYF	TGTGCCAGTAGTATCCGGTTCGAAGATACGCAGTATTTT
TRBV6-6	.	few	TRBJ2-7	CASSYRDATYEQYF	TGTGCCAGCAGTTACCGGGACGCCACCTACGAGCAGTACTTC
TRBV12-5	.	.	TRBJ2-3	CASGAVTDTQYF	TGTGCTAGTGGGGCGGTTACAGATACGCAGTATTTT
TRBV15	.	few	TRBJ1-6	CATSSEVRNSPLHF	TGTGCCACCAGCAGCGAGGTCAGAAATTCACCCCTCCACTTT
TRBV6-1	.	many	TRBJ1-5	CASTLSGQPQHF	TGTGCCAGCACCCTATCGGGTCAGCCCCAGCATTTT
TRBV29-1	.	.	TRBJ1-5	CSVGDSNQPQHF	TGCAGCGTGGGGGACTCCAATCAGCCCCAGCATTTT
TRBV20-1	.	.	TRBJ1-1	CSASNPSEAFF	TGCAGTGCGTCGAACCCTAGTGAAGCTTTCTTT
TRBV24-1	TRBD1	few	TRBJ1-1	CATSQRTGGRTEAFF	TGTGCCACCAGTCAGAGGACAGGGGGTAGGACTGAAGCTTTCTTT
TRBV12-3/TRBV12-4	.	.	TRBJ2-6	CASSRGTFEISGANVLTF	TGTGCCAGCAGCCGGGGGACGTTCGAAATCTCTGGGGCCAACGTCCTGACTTTC
TRBV5-1	.	few	TRBJ2-7	CASSLSEGVREQYF	TGCGCCAGCAGCCTGAGCGAGGGGGTGAGGGAGCAGTACTTC
TRBV27	.	few	TRBJ2-3	CASSVWRDQDTQYF	TGTGCCAGCAGTGTGTGGCGGGATCAGGATACGCAGTATTTT
TRBV12-3/TRBV12-4	.	.	TRBJ1-4	CASSLGPLGREKEKLFF	TGTGCCAGCAGTTTAGGCCCCCTGGGGAGGGAAAAAGAAAAACTGTTTTTT
TRBV12-3/TRBV12-4	.	few	TRBJ2-1	CASSPISGGGTGEQFF	TGTGCCAGCAGCCCTATAAGCGGAGGGGGGACGGGTGAGCAGTTCTTC
TRBV30	.	many	TRBJ2-5	CAWSGGTQYF	TGTGCCTGGAGTGGGGGCACCCAGTACTTC
TRBV27	.	.	TRBJ2-2	CASSLGKFHRGGGTGELFF	TGTGCCAGCTCCCTTGGCAAATTCCACAGGGGAGGGGGCACCGGGGAGCTGTTTTTT
TRBV28	TRBD1	.	TRBJ1-2	CASTGTGSAWPNYGYTF	TGTGCCTCCACCGGGACAGGGTCCGCTTGGCCAAACTATGGCTACACCTTC
TRBV5-1	.	few	TRBJ1-5	CASSLEPDNQPQHF	TGCGCCAGCAGCTTGGAGCCAGATAATCAGCCCCAGCATTTT
TRBV28	.	few	TRBJ2-1	CASSLLLAHSYNEQFF	TGTGCCAGCAGTTTATTGCTAGCGCACTCCTACAATGAGCAGTTCTTC
TRBV5-1	TRBD1	.	TRBJ2-5	CASSDGQGVETQYF	TGCGCCAGCAGCGACGGACAGGGGGTAGAGACCCAGTACTTC